One and the same sample provided the 29 T cell receptor beta chains below, sequenced in a study of shared clonotypes between healthy human individuals. Sequencing was performed with immunoSEQ multiplex PCR; in TCRdb, only in-frame clones are kept and a portion is missing. Seen here are roughly 2 million clones, approximately 96% observed once, and the top ten hold approximately 0.13%. The sample was naive CD4+ T cells sorted from blood. Documented subset: CD45RA+ positively selected. Source of these receptors: a man younger than 35 in good health.

The chain uses TRBV13 and TRBJ1-2, with D possibly matching TRBD1 (5 bases). The V end was cut by 0 bases, the J end by 0 bases, with 14 bases between. The CDR3 consists of 17 residues. Germline assignment: CDR1 PRHDT and CDR2 FYEKMQ (reference sequence). CDR3 region: CASSLGLGGNSNYGYTF. CDR3 nucleotide sequence: TGTGCCAGCAGCTTAGGCCTGGGGGGGAACTCTAACTATGGCTACACCTTC. Based on the CDR3 plus reference TRBV13 and TRBJ1-2, the full variable domain is AAGVIQSPRHLIKEKRETATLKCYPIPRHDTVYWYQQGPGQDPQFLISFYEKMQSDKGSIPDRFSAQQFSDYHSELNMSSLELGDSALYFCASSLGLGGNSNYGYTFGSGTRLTVV.

This clone showed up just once. This chain connects TRBV2 to TRBJ2-4; D gene uncertain. Deletions cut 6 bases from V and 0 bases from J, with 12 bases between. Per germline, CDR1 SNHLY and CDR2 FYNNEI. CDR3 length: 15 residues. Here the CDR3 reads CASRATILAKNIQYF. In nucleotides, the CDR3 is TGTGCCAGCAGAGCCACCATACTAGCCAAAAACATTCAGTACTTC.

The V and J genes are TRBV18 and TRBJ2-4, with a possible D match to TRBD1 (6 bases). The germline gives CDR1 KGHSH, CDR2 LQKENI. Trimming stripped 3 bases from V and 3 bases from J, with 12 bases between. This CDR3 contains 15 residues. The CDR3 reads CASSPVPDSKNIQYF. The CDR3 nucleotides read TGTGCCAGCTCACCCGTGCCGGACAGCAAAAACATTCAGTACTTC. The whole variable domain, remainder taken from reference TRBV18 and TRBJ2-4, is NAGVMQNPRHLVRRRGQEARLRCSPMKGHSHVYWYRQLPEEGLKFMVYLQKENIIDESGMPKERFSAEFPKEGPSILRIQQVVRGDSAAYFCASSPVPDSKNIQYFGAGTRLSVL.

V is TRBV7-2 and J is TRBJ1-5, with a possible D match to TRBD1 (5 bases). The CDR3 runs to 15 residues. Germline lookup yields CDR1 SGHTA and CDR2 FQGNSA. The V end was cut by 2 bases, the J end by 4 bases, with 12 bases between. The CDR3 sequence is CASSLNPGFNQPQHF. Written as DNA, the CDR3 is TGTGCCAGCAGCTTAAACCCAGGGTTTAATCAGCCCCAGCATTTT. Full variable domain (rest looked up from reference TRBV7-2 and TRBJ1-5): GAGVSQSPSNKVTEKGKDVELRCDPISGHTALYWYRQSLGQGLEFLIYFQGNSAPDKSGLPSDRFSAERTGGSVSTLTIQRTQQEDSAVYLCASSLNPGFNQPQHFGDGTRLSIL.

J is TRBJ2-3 and V is TRBV4-3; D may be TRBD1 (6 bases). The CDR3 has 15 residues. V was cut by 0 bases and J by 4 bases, with 11 bases left in between. The germline V gene has CDR1 LGHNA and CDR2 YSLEER. The CDR3: CASSQEGARADTQYF. The CDR3 nucleotides read TGCGCCAGCAGCCAAGAGGGGGCGAGGGCAGATACGCAGTATTTT.

Regarding this clone: This specimen includes other DNA sequences encoding the same CDR3. The rearrangement links TRBV11-2 to TRBJ1-1; 7 positions agree with TRBD1. This CDR3 has 15 amino acids. Trimming cost V 5 bases and J 1 base; bases outside gene matches: 7. CDR1 and CDR2 (germline): SGHAT, FQNNGV. The CDR3 region has the DNA TGTGCCAGCAGCCTAGGGGCAGGGGGGAACACTGAAGCTTTCTTT. Protein sequence: CASSLGAGGNTEAFF.

The J gene is TRBJ1-1, the V gene TRBV5-1; 7 positions agree with TRBD1. The germline V gene has CDR1 SGHRS and CDR2 YFSETQ. J was trimmed by 4 bases and V by 0 bases; bases with no gene match: 3. The CDR3 sequence is 14 residues long. CDR3 coding DNA: TGCGCCAGCAGCTTGGAGACAGGGATCACTGAAGCTTTCTTT. Translating gives CASSLETGITEAFF.

The chain couples TRBV18 to TRBJ2-7; D is ambiguous. The CDR3 runs to 13 residues. Germline assignment: CDR1 KGHSH and CDR2 LQKENI. V was pared by 2 bases and J by 5 bases, with 10 bases between. CDR3 residues: CASSPNGNHEQYF. The CDR3 nucleotides read TGTGCCAGCTCACCAAATGGGAACCACGAGCAGTACTTC.

Written as DNA, the CDR3 is TGTGCCAGCAGCGTAGCTACAGGCGGGGGGATCGCAGGCTACACCTTC. Translated, it gives CASSVATGGGIAGYTF. The V gene is TRBV9, the J gene TRBJ1-2, with TRBD1 as a possible D gene (5 bases). The V end lost 0 bases, the J end lost 8 bases, and 20 bases lay between the germline ends. The CDR3 loop spans 16 amino acids. Germline lookup yields CDR1 SGDLS and CDR2 YYNGEE. Complete variable domain (other parts from reference TRBV9 and TRBJ1-2): DSGVTQTPKHLITATGQRVTLRCSPRSGDLSVYWYQQSLDQGLQFLIQYYNGEERAKGNILERFSAQQFPDLHSELNLSSLELGDSALYFCASSVATGGGIAGYTFGSGTRLTVV.

This chain links TRBV6-9 with TRBJ2-7; TRBD1 matches at 10 bases. CDR1 is MNHGY and CDR2 is SVAAGI in the germline V gene. The CDR3 has 14 amino acids. The J segment lost 2 bases and the V segment lost 7 bases, leaving 5 bases of the junction unmatched. CDR3 coding DNA: TGTGCCAGCATAGACAGGGGGCTTGCCTACGAGCAGTACTTC. Its protein product is CASIDRGLAYEQYF.

The CDR3 DNA is TGTGCCAGCAGCTTAGGACAGGGGGCTGGCGACGAGCAGTACTTC. It translates to CASSLGQGAGDEQYF. The rearrangement links TRBV11-3 to TRBJ2-7, with 10 bases identical to TRBD1. The CDR3 has 15 amino acids. With V trimmed by 1 base and J by 5 bases, 5 bases remained unmatched. Germline-derived CDR1 and CDR2 are SGHNT and YENEEA.

This rearrangement joins TRBV28 to TRBJ1-2, with unresolved D. V gave up 7 bases and J gave up 4 bases, with 16 bases separating them. CDR1 is MDHEN and CDR2 is SYDVKM in the germline V gene. This CDR3 contains 14 residues. The CDR3 region has the DNA TGTGCCAGCAATACGGGCCAGAGATTCTATGGCTACACCTTC. Encoded protein: CASNTGQRFYGYTF.

This chain links TRBV5-1 with TRBJ2-5, with 9 bases identical to TRBD1. Per the germline V gene, CDR1 is SGHRS and CDR2 is YFSETQ. The CDR3 is made up of 15 amino acids. Trimming removed 2 bases from V and 1 base from J; junction bases left unmatched: 3. The CDR3 is CASSLQQGAQETQYF. CDR3 nucleotide sequence: TGCGCCAGCAGCTTACAACAGGGGGCCCAAGAGACCCAGTACTTC.

This chain joins TRBV6-1 and TRBJ1-5, with D perhaps matching TRBD1 (6 bases). Germline V gene data show CDR1 as MNHNS and CDR2 as SASEGT. The CDR3 consists of 12 residues. The V end lost 5 bases, the J end lost 7 bases, and 9 bases lay between the germline ends. This chain's CDR3 is CASSPGQQPQHF. Here the CDR3 DNA reads TGTGCCAGCAGTCCTGGACAGCAGCCCCAGCATTTT.

The J gene is TRBJ1-5, the V gene TRBV29-1; D is perhaps TRBD1 (6 bases). The CDR3 contains 13 residues. The V end was cut by 4 bases, the J end by 4 bases, with 11 bases between. The germline CDR1 and CDR2 sequences are SQVTM and ANQGSEA. CDR3: CSVADSDNQPQHF. In DNA form, the CDR3 reads TGCAGCGTTGCGGACAGTGATAATCAGCCCCAGCATTTT.

This chain joins TRBV4-3 and TRBJ1-4; D unclear. The CDR3 is 13 amino acids. Trimming removed 0 bases from V and 1 base from J, with 0 bases in between. CDR1 and CDR2 from the germline V gene are LGHNA and YSLEER. CDR3: CASSQETNEKLFF. As DNA, the CDR3 is TGCGCCAGCAGCCAAGAAACTAATGAAAAACTGTTTTTT.

The chain employs TRBV10-3 and TRBJ2-7; TRBD1 matches 9 bases. CDR1 is ENHRY, CDR2 SYGVKD, per germline. CDR3 length equals 16 residues. V trimming: 3 bases; J trimming: 0 bases; junction bases outside the gene matches: 6. The CDR3 protein is CAISDFGTGSSYEQYF. Written as DNA, the CDR3 is TGTGCCATCAGTGATTTCGGGACAGGGTCCTCCTACGAGCAGTACTTC.

This clone has a single count. V usage is TRBV19 and J usage is TRBJ1-2; 7 positions agree with TRBD1. V was clipped by 5 bases and J by 3 bases; unmatched bases: 12. Germline CDR1 is LNHDA and CDR2 is SQIVND (reference sequence). The CDR3 has 16 amino acids. The CDR3 DNA is TGTGCCAGTAGTCCCTGGGACAGACAAAAGGACTATGGCTACACCTTC. Its protein product is CASSPWDRQKDYGYTF.

The V call is TRBV15, the J call TRBJ2-3; D gene uncertain. V was pared by 5 bases and J by 0 bases, with 15 bases between. The germline CDR1 and CDR2 sequences are LNHNV and YYDKDF (reference sequence). The CDR3 loop spans 16 amino acids. The CDR3 reads CATSDRVWGSTDTQYF. The CDR3 DNA is TGTGCCACCAGCGATAGAGTATGGGGTAGCACAGATACGCAGTATTTT.

The chain couples TRBV29-1 to TRBJ2-3, with a weak D call TRBD1 (5 bases). The CDR3 sequence is 15 residues long. Germline V gene lookup returns CDR1 SQVTM and CDR2 ANQGSEA. Trimming left V 0 bases short and J 0 bases short, with 10 bases between. In nucleotides, the CDR3 is TGCAGCGTTGAAGAGGGGCGGCTAAGCACAGATACGCAGTATTTT. Protein product: CSVEEGRLSTDTQYF.

The chain links TRBV29-1 to TRBJ1-2; D unclear. With 0 bases removed from V and 6 bases from J, the gap between germline ends came to 14 bases. CDR3 length equals 14 residues. Per germline, CDR1 SQVTM and CDR2 ANQGSEA. The DNA for the CDR3 is TGCAGCGTTGAAGACCCGTCGCTTCGGAATGGCTACACCTTC. Protein sequence: CSVEDPSLRNGYTF.

This clone appeared once. This sequence joins TRBV4-3 and TRBJ1-2; the D gene is possibly TRBD1 (5 bases). The CDR3 is 15 residues long. V was pared by 4 bases and J by 3 bases, with 15 bases between. CDR1 is LGHNA and CDR2 is YSLEER in the germline V gene. The CDR3 DNA is TGCGCCAGCAGCCTTTACCCGCAGGGCGACTATGGCTACACCTTC. As protein: CASSLYPQGDYGYTF.

V gene TRBV5-4 combines with J gene TRBJ2-7, with no clear D. V dropped 4 bases and J dropped 0 bases, with 8 bases sitting between them. The CDR3 covers 13 residues. Germline V CDR1 and CDR2: SGHNT, YYREEE (reference sequence). The CDR3 spells CASSPGSSYEQYF. The DNA for the CDR3 is TGTGCCAGCAGCCCAGGTTCCTCCTACGAGCAGTACTTC.

The V gene is TRBV28, the J gene TRBJ1-2, with a possible D match to TRBD1 (6 bases). In germline, CDR1 is MDHEN, CDR2 SYDVKM. Trimming shortened V by 2 bases and J by 8 bases, and 18 bases separated the two germline ends. CDR3 length: 15 amino acids. For the CDR3, the DNA is TGTGCCAGCAGTTTACCACAGGGTGTTAATAGGGGCTACACCTTC. Translating it yields CASSLPQGVNRGYTF.

V usage is TRBV7-2 and J usage is TRBJ2-7; the match to TRBD2 covers 13 bases. This CDR3 spans 18 amino acids. V was clipped by 5 bases and J by 2 bases; unmatched bases: 12. Germline V lookup: CDR1 SGHTA, CDR2 FQGNSA. This CDR3 is CASSKASTTSGRAYEQYF. The CDR3, as DNA: TGTGCCAGCAGCAAAGCTTCCACCACTAGCGGGAGGGCCTACGAGCAGTACTTC.

The chain links TRBV2 to TRBJ2-5; TRBD2 matches 13 bases. CDR1 and CDR2 from the germline V gene are SNHLY and FYNNEI. This CDR3 has 15 residues. Trimming removed 8 bases from V and 5 bases from J; junction bases left unmatched: 8. The CDR3 nucleotides read TGTGCCAGCGGAACTAGCGGGGGGGCTATGGAGACCCAGTACTTC. It specifies CASGTSGGAMETQYF.

The chain combines TRBV7-9 with TRBJ1-4; tentative D call: TRBD1 (5 bases). The CDR3 is 16 amino acids. The germline V gene encodes CDR1 SEHNR and CDR2 FQNEAQ (reference sequence). V was clipped by 2 bases and J by 2 bases, with 12 bases between them. This CDR3 reads CASSLWAGRTNEKLFF. The CDR3 DNA reads as TGTGCCAGCAGCTTATGGGCAGGGAGGACTAATGAAAAACTGTTTTTT.

This chain joins TRBV5-1 and TRBJ2-7; the match to TRBD1 covers 10 bases. The length of the CDR3 is 14 residues. Germline V gene data show CDR1 as SGHRS and CDR2 as YFSETQ. The V and J ends lost 3 bases and 3 bases, in that order; junction bases with no gene match: 3. In DNA, the CDR3 is TGCGCCAGCAGCTGGGGGACAGGGGTCTACGAGCAGTACTTC. It yields the protein CASSWGTGVYEQYF.

This clone was seen once. The V call is TRBV30, the J call TRBJ2-7; 7 bases align to TRBD2. V was pared by 3 bases and J by 0 bases, with 8 bases of the junction left unmatched. The germline V gene encodes CDR1 GTSNPN and CDR2 SVGIG (reference sequence). CDR3 length: 15 residues. This CDR3 reads CAWSGGSGSSYEQYF. For the CDR3, the DNA is TGTGCCTGGAGCGGGGGGTCGGGGTCCTCCTACGAGCAGTACTTC.